The subject of this entry is one T cell receptor beta chain. This record comes from a study of shared T cell receptors in the human thymus. Assay: immunoSEQ multiplex PCR; the TCRdb copy retains only in-frame clones and omits some. The sample yields around 730,000 clones, approximately 85% seen once. Germline CDR1 reads MNHEY; CDR2 reads SMNVEV (reference sequence). The length of the CDR3 is 12 residues. V lost 2 bases and J lost 7, with 8 bases in between. The same data also contributed to another study, on human thymus T cells. That report adds: Thymus specimens were resections from corrective heart surgery. Both thymic and peripheral blood repertoires showed apparently biased V and J usage.

Sequenced material: thymocytes. This sequence joins TRBV27 and TRBJ1-2, with D tentatively TRBD1 (6 bases). The sequence was collected from a girl less than two years old with a congenital heart defect. CDR3 DNA sequence: TGTGCCAGCAGTTTAGCGGGGGCTGGCTACACCTTC. It is translated as CASSLAGAGYTF.